These 6 T cell receptor beta chains were all obtained from the same sample, sequenced in a study of blood T cell repertoires in COVID-19 (dated by TCRdb to between 2020 and 2021). Library generation was performed with the immunoSEQ multiplex PCR assay. TCRdb mirrors the immuneACCESS table, restricted to in-frame sequences. Some clones are absent from its copies; in checked studies, under half trace to an unresolved V gene, and the reason for the others is unknown. The sample profile shows 200,000 to 250,000 clones; more than 70% of them were found once. Around 7% of the sample rests with the top ten. Sequenced sample: PBMCs or T cells enriched from blood (not recorded which). These receptors all come from a woman between 40 and 50 years old with acute COVID-19.

This rearrangement joins TRBV19 to TRBJ2-7, with TRBD1 identical over 8 bases. The germline gives CDR1 LNHDA, CDR2 SQIVND (reference sequence). J gave up 3 bases and V 4 bases, and 5 bases lay outside the gene matches. The CDR3 consists of 14 residues. For the CDR3, the DNA is TGTGCCAGTAGTAGGGGACAGGACAACTACGAGCAGTACTTC. Residues: CASSRGQDNYEQYF.

V is TRBV24-1 and J is TRBJ1-2; D is perhaps TRBD1 (6 bases). Trimming took off 3 bases at V and 4 bases at J, with 17 bases between the two ends. In germline, CDR1 is KGHDR, CDR2 SFDVKD. The CDR3 has 16 residues. The CDR3 nucleotides are TGTGCCACCAGTGATCGTGACACGGGACATACCTATGGCTACACCTTC. Translated: CATSDRDTGHTYGYTF.

This clone was seen more than once but under ten times. The chain joins TRBV30 to TRBJ2-1; 11 bases match TRBD2. CDR3 length equals 14 residues. From germline, CDR1 is GTSNPN and CDR2 SVGIG (reference sequence). The V and J ends lost 5 bases and 7 bases, in that order; junction bases with no gene match: 7. CDR3 in DNA: TGTGCCTGGTCACTAGCGGGGGTGACTAATGAGCAGTTCTTC. Its protein is CAWSLAGVTNEQFF. The full variable domain, its missing parts supplied by reference TRBV30 and TRBJ2-1, is SQTIHQWPATLVQPVGSPLSLECTVEGTSNPNLYWYRQAAGRGLQLLFYSVGIGQISSEVPQNLSASRPQDRQFILSSKKLLLSDSGFYLCAWSLAGVTNEQFFGPGTRLTVL.

Remarks on this clone: The sample carries other DNA sequences with the same CDR3. The chain uses TRBV7-2 and TRBJ1-1; unclear D gene. The germline V gene has CDR1 SGHTA and CDR2 FQGNSA. Trimming took 7 bases from V and 3 from J, leaving 12 bases between them. There are 13 residues in the CDR3. The CDR3 sequence: CASTLFRDTEAFF. The DNA for the CDR3 is TGTGCCAGCACCCTTTTCCGGGACACTGAAGCTTTCTTT. Using reference TRBV7-2 and TRBJ1-1 for the parts outside the CDR3, the full variable domain is GAGVSQSPSNKVTEKGKDVELRCDPISGHTALYWYRQSLGQGLEFLIYFQGNSAPDKSGLPSDRFSAERTGGSVSTLTIQRTQQEDSAVYLCASTLFRDTEAFFGQGTRLTVV.

This chain uses TRBV15 with TRBJ1-5; possibly TRBD1 for D (5 bases). The CDR3 sequence is 15 residues long. Germline values: CDR1 LNHNV, CDR2 YYDKDF (reference sequence). V gave up 0 bases and J gave up 6 bases, with 12 bases separating them. Written as DNA, the CDR3 is TGTGCCACCAGCAGAGATAAGGGGATCGCTCAGCCCCAGCATTTT. Protein sequence: CATSRDKGIAQPQHF.

V and J are TRBV7-2 and TRBJ2-5, with TRBD2 as a possible D gene (5 bases). V dropped 5 bases and J dropped 2 bases, with 9 bases sitting between them. The CDR3 runs 13 residues. Per germline, CDR1 SGHTA and CDR2 FQGNSA. For the CDR3, the DNA is TGTGCCAGCAGCCCGCCGGGGCAAGAGACCCAGTACTTC. Translated, it gives CASSPPGQETQYF.